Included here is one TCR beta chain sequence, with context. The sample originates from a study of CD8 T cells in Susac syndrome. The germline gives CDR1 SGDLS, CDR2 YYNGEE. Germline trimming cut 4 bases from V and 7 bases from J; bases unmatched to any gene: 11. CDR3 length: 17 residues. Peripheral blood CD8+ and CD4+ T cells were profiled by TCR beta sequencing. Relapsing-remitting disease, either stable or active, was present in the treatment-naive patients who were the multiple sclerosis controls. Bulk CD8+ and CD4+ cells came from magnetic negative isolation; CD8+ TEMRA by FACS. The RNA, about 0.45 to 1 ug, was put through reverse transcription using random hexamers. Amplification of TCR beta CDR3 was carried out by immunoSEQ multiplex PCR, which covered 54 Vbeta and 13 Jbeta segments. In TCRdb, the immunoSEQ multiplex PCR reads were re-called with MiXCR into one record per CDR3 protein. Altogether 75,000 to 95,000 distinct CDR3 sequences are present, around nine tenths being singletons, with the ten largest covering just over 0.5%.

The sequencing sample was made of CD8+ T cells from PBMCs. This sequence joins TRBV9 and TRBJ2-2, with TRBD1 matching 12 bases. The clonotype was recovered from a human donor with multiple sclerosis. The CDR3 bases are TGTGCCAGCAGCCTAACACCGGGACAGGGGGCGGACGGGGAGCTGTTTTTT. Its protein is CASSLTPGQGADGELFF.